Each of the 28 T cell receptor beta chains below was sequenced from the same sample in a study of OX40 agonist ivuxolimab in advanced cancers. The data were produced by immunoSEQ multiplex PCR, yet TCRdb's version contains in-frame clones alone and is incomplete. The profile shows fewer than 35,000 clones, roughly 79% of them singletons. Source: CD4+ or CD8+ T cells sorted from blood, taken in a trial of the OX40 agonist ivuxolimab. The receptors were gathered from an adult with an advanced solid tumor such as melanoma, head and neck, liver or kidney cancer.

In this sample, this clone turned up once. The rearrangement joins TRBV4-1 to TRBJ1-1; the match to TRBD1 covers 7 bases. The length of the CDR3 is 17 residues. J was trimmed by 5 bases and V by 1 base; bases with no gene match: 13. The germline V gene encodes CDR1 MGHRA and CDR2 YSYEKL. CDR3 sequence: CASSQGVLGTAPTEAFF. Written as DNA, the CDR3 is TGCGCCAGCAGCCAAGGGGTCTTGGGGACAGCTCCTACTGAAGCTTTCTTT.

V usage is TRBV5-1 and J usage is TRBJ1-3; D is unclear. Germline CDR1 SGHRS, CDR2 YFSETQ. V was pared by 3 bases and J by 1 base, with 8 bases between. The CDR3 extends over 14 amino acids. The CDR3 is CASSSRDSGNTIYF. The CDR3 nucleotides are TGCGCCAGCAGCTCTCGAGATTCTGGAAACACCATATATTTT.

The V and J genes are TRBV11-1 and TRBJ2-2, with TRBD2 matching over 12 bases. The CDR3 contains 18 residues. V was clipped by 0 bases and J by 6 bases; unmatched bases: 8. Germline-derived CDR1 and CDR2 are SGHAT and FQDESV (reference sequence). The CDR3 reads CASSLAPRLAGVSGELFF. The CDR3 bases are TGTGCCAGCAGCTTAGCCCCTCGACTAGCGGGAGTCTCCGGGGAGCTGTTTTTT.

The chain couples TRBV5-1 to TRBJ1-4; 8 positions agree with TRBD1. The CDR3 runs to 15 residues. CDR1 is SGHRS, CDR2 YFSETQ, per germline. Trimming cost V 4 bases and J 7 bases; bases outside gene matches: 9. The DNA for the CDR3 is TGCGCCAGCAGCCGAACAGGGGGGATGGCTGAAAAACTGTTTTTT. Translation: CASSRTGGMAEKLFF.

The count of this clone is one. The DNA for the CDR3 is TGTGCCAGCAGCTTAGGACTAGCGGGGGCCCCTAAATACTTC. Its translation is CASSLGLAGAPKYF. The V gene is TRBV7-3, the J gene TRBJ2-5; 13 nucleotides line up with TRBD2. The length of the CDR3 is 14 residues. Unmatched junction bases numbered 8, after V lost 2 bases and J lost 14 bases. The germline gives CDR1 SGHTA, CDR2 FQGTGA.

V is TRBV28 and J is TRBJ2-2; 9 bases match TRBD1. Trimming at V came to 4 bases and at J to 8 bases, leaving 14 bases not matched to a gene. The CDR3 is made up of 17 amino acids. Per the germline V gene, CDR1 is MDHEN and CDR2 is SYDVKM. CDR3 loop: CASSSQGAKAVVGELFF. CDR3 DNA sequence: TGTGCCAGCAGTTCACAGGGGGCCAAGGCCGTCGTAGGGGAGCTGTTTTTT.

The V and J genes are TRBV5-1 and TRBJ1-4; D perhaps matches TRBD1 (5 bases). The CDR3 has 15 residues. V dropped 0 bases and J dropped 8 bases, with 14 bases sitting between them. Germline V gene sequence: CDR1 SGHRS, CDR2 YFSETQ. Here the CDR3 reads CASSLAGAGGEKLFF. CDR3 coding DNA: TGCGCCAGCAGCTTGGCCGGGGCCGGTGGGGAAAAACTGTTTTTT.

The rearrangement uses TRBV6-6 and TRBJ2-5; 11 nucleotides agree with TRBD2. This CDR3 is 14 amino acids long. V gave up 6 bases and J gave up 4 bases; unmatched junction bases: 4. The V gene's germline CDR1 is MNHNY and CDR2 SVGAGI (reference sequence). The chain's CDR3 is CASSPTSGGETQYF. In DNA, the CDR3 is TGTGCCAGCAGCCCCACTAGCGGGGGAGAGACCCAGTACTTC.

V usage is TRBV2 and J usage is TRBJ1-5; no clear D. The germline CDR1 and CDR2 sequences are SNHLY and FYNNEI. Trimming took off 7 bases at V and 3 bases at J, with 10 bases between the two ends. The CDR3 is made up of 13 amino acids. CDR3 nucleotide sequence: TGTGCCAGCAAAAAAGGCTCCAATCAGCCCCAGCATTTT. Translated: CASKKGSNQPQHF.

V gene TRBV4-1 combines with J gene TRBJ1-1, with a tentative D call TRBD1 (6 bases). Germline V CDR1 and CDR2: MGHRA, YSYEKL. V gave up 3 bases and J gave up 5 bases, with 13 bases separating them. The CDR3 length is 14 residues. In nucleotides, the CDR3 is TGCGCCAGCAGCCACCGGACAGAGGGGACTGAAGCTTTCTTT. It yields the protein CASSHRTEGTEAFF.

Notes on this clone: The missing conserved phenylalanine or tryptophan at the end of this CDR3 makes a read error likely. This chain joins TRBV5-1 and TRBJ1-2, with 11 bases aligning to TRBD1. Looked up from germline, CDR1 is SGHRS and CDR2 is YFSETQ. This CDR3 has 15 amino acids. The J segment lost 1 base and the V segment lost 3 bases, leaving 2 bases of the junction unmatched. Here the CDR3 reads CASSSGTGGNYGYTL. The CDR3, as DNA: TGCGCCAGCAGCTCTGGGACAGGGGGTAACTATGGCTACACCCTC.

In its sample, this clone was seen a few times. This sequence joins TRBV2 and TRBJ1-6, with unresolved D. Trimming took off 8 bases at V and 7 bases at J, with 9 bases between the two ends. The CDR3 runs to 12 residues. Germline values: CDR1 SNHLY, CDR2 FYNNEI. The CDR3 spells CASQPGNSPLHF. For the CDR3, the DNA is TGTGCCAGCCAACCCGGGAATTCACCCCTCCACTTT.

The J gene is TRBJ2-1, the V gene TRBV7-3; D is possibly TRBD1 (6 bases). Germline-derived CDR1 and CDR2 are SGHTA and FQGTGA. V lost 0 bases, J lost 2 bases, and 8 bases lay in between. This CDR3 is built from 15 residues. The CDR3 DNA is TGTGCCAGCAGCTTAACAGGGGACACCTACAATGAGCAGTTCTTC. Its protein is CASSLTGDTYNEQFF.

In this sample, this clone turned up a few times. Other DNA variants within this sample encode the same CDR3. The chain has TRBV7-3 and TRBJ1-1; D not certain. V lost 2 bases and J lost 3, with 7 bases in between. Germline V gene lookup returns CDR1 SGHTA and CDR2 FQGTGA. The CDR3 sequence is 13 residues long. Here the CDR3 reads CASSLVPDTEAFF. The CDR3 nucleotides are TGTGCCAGCAGCTTAGTTCCAGACACTGAAGCTTTCTTT.

CDR3: CASSLNSLANEQFF. The CDR3, as DNA: TGCGCCAGCAGCTTGAATTCACTAGCGAATGAGCAGTTCTTC. The V call is TRBV5-1, the J call TRBJ2-1, with 7 positions matching TRBD2. Looked up from germline, CDR1 is SGHRS and CDR2 is YFSETQ. The CDR3 has 14 residues. Trimming took 1 base from V and 7 from J; bases not matched to a gene: 5.

This sequence joins TRBV6-5 and TRBJ2-5; no firm D call. The end of the DNA aligns better with TRBJ2-7, so the J call may be wrong. The CDR3 has 12 amino acids. Germline V gene data show CDR1 as MNHEY and CDR2 as SVGAGI. The chain's CDR3 is CASSPGPYEQYF. The CDR3 DNA reads TGTGCCAGCAGCCCAGGACCATACGAGCAGTACTTC.

There are a few counts of this clone. This chain uses TRBV4-1 with TRBJ1-5; TRBD1 matches at 7 bases. The CDR3 is 16 residues long. The junction had 6 bases not matched to a gene; V was cut back by 4 bases and J by 0 bases. Germline CDR1 is MGHRA and CDR2 is YSYEKL. The CDR3 DNA is TGCGCCAGCAGCCCTACGACAGGGTATAGCAATCAGCCCCAGCATTTT. Its protein is CASSPTTGYSNQPQHF.

The chain uses TRBV29-1 and TRBJ1-1; D is unclear. V dropped 4 bases and J dropped 7 bases, with 19 bases sitting between them. The CDR3 contains 14 residues. The germline V gene encodes CDR1 SQVTM and CDR2 ANQGSEA. In DNA, the CDR3 is TGCAGCGTTGGCCGGACGGCGCCGAACGGTGAAGCTTTCTTT. This translates into CSVGRTAPNGEAFF.

V usage is TRBV5-1 and J usage is TRBJ2-5; D gene unclear. The CDR3 covers 15 residues. The germline gives CDR1 SGHRS, CDR2 YFSETQ. With 0 bases removed from V and 2 bases from J, the gap between germline ends came to 11 bases. CDR3 coding DNA: TGCGCCAGCAGCTTGGAAGGGAAAAAGCAAGAGACCCAGTACTTC. Its translation is CASSLEGKKQETQYF.

The rearrangement links TRBV7-2 to TRBJ1-5, with D perhaps TRBD1 (5 bases). The V gene lost 3 bases and the J gene lost 4 bases, with 10 bases spanning the gap. Germline V gene sequence: CDR1 SGHTA, CDR2 FQGNSA. CDR3 size: 14 residues. The CDR3 region is CASSFSGGNQPQHF. The CDR3 DNA reads TGTGCCAGCAGCTTCTCGGGGGGGAATCAGCCCCAGCATTTT.

The chain combines TRBV10-2 with TRBJ2-7, with D hard to call. This CDR3 is built from 14 residues. Germline V gives CDR1 WSHSY, CDR2 SAAADI. The V gene lost 4 bases and the J gene lost 1 base, with 11 bases spanning the gap. The CDR3 protein is CASSGRDPSYEQYF. The CDR3 DNA reads TGCGCCAGCAGTGGTCGTGATCCTTCCTACGAGCAGTACTTC.

CDR3 nucleotides: TGCGCCAGCAGCTTGGGTATTGCTAATGAAAAACTGTTTTTT. Its protein product is CASSLGIANEKLFF. The chain has TRBV5-1 and TRBJ1-4, with D unclear. The V and J ends lost 0 bases and 3 bases respectively, with 6 bases between them. The length of the CDR3 is 14 residues. Germline assignment: CDR1 SGHRS and CDR2 YFSETQ.

The chain is built from TRBV6-1 and TRBJ1-6; D is perhaps TRBD1 (5 bases). Germline V gene data show CDR1 as MNHNS and CDR2 as SASEGT. This CDR3 contains 14 residues. V was pared by 4 bases and J by 2 bases, with 6 bases between. The CDR3 region has the DNA TGTGCCAGCAGTGCGGGGCCCTATAATTCACCCCTCCACTTT. Translating it yields CASSAGPYNSPLHF.

This clone was found once. The chain is built from TRBV6-5 and TRBJ1-6; TRBD1 might be the D (6 bases). Germline CDR1 MNHEY, CDR2 SVGAGI. Trimming took 6 bases from V and 9 from J, leaving 18 bases between them. The CDR3 consists of 15 residues. The CDR3 nucleotides are TGTGCCAGCAGCGGGTTTACAGGGATTACTTCACCCCTCCACTTT. Amino acid sequence: CASSGFTGITSPLHF.

This clone was seen more than once but under ten times. V and J are TRBV6-4 and TRBJ2-3, with 8 bases that match TRBD2. Trimming at V came to 6 bases and at J to 2 bases, leaving 4 bases not matched to a gene. Germline V gives CDR1 MRHNA, CDR2 SNTAGT. The CDR3 is 14 amino acids. The CDR3 protein is CASRPGLDTDTQYF. The CDR3 nucleotides read TGTGCCAGCAGACCGGGACTAGACACAGATACGCAGTATTTT.

The chain has TRBV7-9 and TRBJ2-3, with D perhaps TRBD1 or TRBD2 (6 bases each). This CDR3 is 15 amino acids long. Germline V gives CDR1 SEHNR, CDR2 FQNEAQ (reference sequence). V shed 3 bases and J shed 0 bases, with 10 bases lying between them. The DNA for the CDR3 is TGTGCCAGCAGCTTCTCGGGGGCTAGCACAGATACGCAGTATTTT. Translated: CASSFSGASTDTQYF.

The V and J genes are TRBV6-1 and TRBJ1-2; D is unclear. This CDR3 comprises 13 residues. Germline CDR1 MNHNS, CDR2 SASEGT. Trimming took off 6 bases at V and 6 bases at J, with 14 bases between the two ends. The CDR3: CASREHGKDGYTF. Written as DNA, the CDR3 is TGTGCCAGCAGAGAGCACGGAAAGGATGGCTACACCTTC.

This chain uses TRBV19 with TRBJ2-1, with 10 bases aligning to TRBD2. CDR1 and CDR2 (germline): LNHDA, SQIVND (reference sequence). The CDR3 sequence is 15 residues long. V lost 5 bases to trimming and J lost 4 bases; unmatched junction nucleotides: 5. The CDR3 reads CASSSTSGEYNEQFF. CDR3 in DNA: TGTGCCAGTAGTTCAACTAGCGGGGAATACAATGAGCAGTTCTTC.